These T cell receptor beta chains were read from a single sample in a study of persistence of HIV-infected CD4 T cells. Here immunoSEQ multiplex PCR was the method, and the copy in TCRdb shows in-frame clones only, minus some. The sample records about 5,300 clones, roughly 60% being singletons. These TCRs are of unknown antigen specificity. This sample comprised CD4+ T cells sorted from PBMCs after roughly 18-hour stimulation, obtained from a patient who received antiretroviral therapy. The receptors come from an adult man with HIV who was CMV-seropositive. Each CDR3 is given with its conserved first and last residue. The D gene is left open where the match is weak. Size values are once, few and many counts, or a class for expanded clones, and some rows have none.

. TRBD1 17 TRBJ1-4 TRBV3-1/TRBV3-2 CASSQVGRGRTNEKLFF TGTGCCAGCAGCCAAGTGGGCAGGGGGCGGACTAATGAAAAACTGTTTTTT
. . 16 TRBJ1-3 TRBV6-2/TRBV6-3 CASSYRMPSSGNTIYF TGTGCCAGCAGTTACAGGATGCCCAGCTCTGGAAACACCATATATTTT
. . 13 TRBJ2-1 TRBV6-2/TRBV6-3 CASSPVGYNEQFF TGTGCCAGCAGCCCCGTAGGGTACAATGAGCAGTTCTTC
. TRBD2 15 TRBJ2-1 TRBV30 CAWRYSGLVFNEQFF TGTGCCTGGAGGTACTCGGGACTAGTGTTCAATGAGCAGTTCTTC
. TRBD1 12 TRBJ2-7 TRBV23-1 CASSPDRDEQYF TGCGCCAGCAGTCCTGACAGGGACGAGCAGTACTTC
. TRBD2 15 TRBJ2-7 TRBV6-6 CASSYLRGAPYEQYF TGTGCCAGCAGTTACCTGCGGGGGGCCCCCTACGAGCAGTACTTC
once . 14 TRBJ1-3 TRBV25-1 CASSEPRTGNTIYF TGTGCCAGCAGTGAACCCAGGACTGGAAACACCATATATTTT
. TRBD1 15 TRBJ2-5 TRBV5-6 CASNRWDSGQETQYF TGTGCCAGCAACCGGTGGGACAGCGGACAAGAGACCCAGTACTTC
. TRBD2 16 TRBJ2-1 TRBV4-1 CASSQDELAGEDEQFF TGCGCCAGCAGCCAAGACGAACTAGCGGGGGAAGATGAGCAGTTCTTC
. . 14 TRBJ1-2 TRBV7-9 CASSLAGGGYGYTF TGTGCCAGCAGCTTAGCGGGAGGCGGGTATGGCTACACCTTC
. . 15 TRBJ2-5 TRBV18 CASSPQRTVQETQYF TGTGCCAGCTCACCACAAAGGACAGTACAAGAGACCCAGTACTTC
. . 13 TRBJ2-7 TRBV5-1 CASSLAGVYEQYF TGCGCCAGCAGCTTGGCTGGGGTTTACGAGCAGTACTTC
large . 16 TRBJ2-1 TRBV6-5 CASSYRRPSSYNEQFF TGTGCCAGCAGTTACCGAAGACCGAGCTCCTACAATGAGCAGTTCTTC
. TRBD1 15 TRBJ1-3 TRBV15 CATSSDRGLSNTIYF TGTGCCACCAGCAGCGACAGGGGGCTGTCCAACACCATATATTTT
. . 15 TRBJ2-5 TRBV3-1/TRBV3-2 CASSQAPQARGTQYF TGTGCCAGCAGCCAAGCCCCCCAGGCCAGGGGGACCCAGTACTTC
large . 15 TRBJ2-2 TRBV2 CASSSTKTHTGELFF TGTGCCAGCAGCAGCACCAAGACTCACACCGGGGAGCTGTTTTTT
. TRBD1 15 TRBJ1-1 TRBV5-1 CASSLVAGQDTEAFF TGCGCCAGCAGCTTGGTAGCGGGACAGGACACTGAAGCTTTCTTT
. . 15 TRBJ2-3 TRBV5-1 CASRLGLPSTDTQYF TGCGCCAGCAGGCTAGGGTTACCTAGCACAGATACGCAGTATTTT
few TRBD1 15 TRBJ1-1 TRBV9 CASSGDRGPNTEAFF TGTGCCAGCAGCGGGGACAGGGGCCCCAACACTGAAGCTTTCTTT
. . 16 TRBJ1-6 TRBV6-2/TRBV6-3 CASSYETAKYNSPLHF TGTGCCAGCAGTTACGAGACAGCGAAGTATAATTCACCCCTCCACTTT
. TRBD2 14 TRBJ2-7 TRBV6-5 CASSPSGGSYEQYF TGTGCCAGCAGCCCAAGCGGGGGGTCCTACGAGCAGTACTTC
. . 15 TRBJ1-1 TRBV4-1 CASSQDRALNTEAFF TGCGCCAGCAGCCAAGACCGGGCCTTGAACACTGAAGCTTTCTTT
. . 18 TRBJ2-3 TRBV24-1 CATSDRGGRGGGTDTQYF TGTGCCACCAGTGATCGGGGAGGAAGGGGCGGTGGCACAGATACGCAGTATTTT
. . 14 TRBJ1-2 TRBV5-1 CASSKPGDTYGYTF TGCGCCAGCAGCAAACCAGGGGATACCTATGGCTACACCTTC
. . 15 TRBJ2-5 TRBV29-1 CSVEEGQGRQETQYF TGCAGCGTTGAAGAAGGCCAGGGGAGGCAAGAGACCCAGTACTTC
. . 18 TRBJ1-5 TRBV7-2 CASSLTSVAVGSNQPQHF TGTGCCAGCAGCTTAACCTCCGTGGCCGTAGGAAGCAATCAGCCCCAGCATTTT
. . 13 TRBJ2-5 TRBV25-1 CASSVTRQETQYF TGTGCCAGCAGTGTTACAAGACAAGAGACCCAGTACTTC
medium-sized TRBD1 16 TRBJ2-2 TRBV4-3 CASSQDRDRFIGELFF TGCGCCAGCAGCCAAGATAGGGACAGGTTCATCGGGGAGCTGTTTTTT
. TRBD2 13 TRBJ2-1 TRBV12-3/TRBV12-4 CASSFQRGYEQFF TGTGCCAGCAGTTTTCAGCGGGGTTATGAGCAGTTCTTC
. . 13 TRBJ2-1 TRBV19 CASSSDAYNEQFF TGTGCCAGTAGCTCAGACGCGTACAATGAGCAGTTCTTC
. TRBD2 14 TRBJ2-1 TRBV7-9 CASSLGSGVWEQFF TGTGCCAGCAGCTTAGGTAGCGGGGTTTGGGAGCAGTTCTTC
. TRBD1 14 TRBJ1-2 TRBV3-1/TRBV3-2 CASSQWDRGGGYTF TGTGCCAGCAGCCAATGGGACAGGGGGGGTGGCTACACCTTC
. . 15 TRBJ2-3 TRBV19 CASSISGHRPGAQYF TGTGCCAGTAGTATATCCGGACACAGGCCTGGGGCGCAGTATTTT
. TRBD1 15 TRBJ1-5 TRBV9 CASSIGGQLNQPQHF TGTGCCAGCAGCATAGGGGGACAGCTCAATCAGCCCCAGCATTTT
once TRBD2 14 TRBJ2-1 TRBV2 CASTLLAGNNEQFF TGTGCCAGCACCTTACTAGCGGGGAACAATGAGCAGTTCTTC
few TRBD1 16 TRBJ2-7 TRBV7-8 CASSRNPGQSSYEQYF TGTGCCAGCAGCCGTAATCCGGGACAGAGCTCCTACGAGCAGTACTTC
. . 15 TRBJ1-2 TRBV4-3 CASSQDPAGSYGYTF TGCGCCAGCAGCCAAGATCCAGCAGGGAGCTATGGCTACACCTTC
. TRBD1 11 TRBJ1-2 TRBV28 CASSARTGPTF TGTGCCAGCAGTGCAAGGACAGGCCCCACCTTC
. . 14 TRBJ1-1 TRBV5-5 CASSRGNVGTEAFF TGTGCCAGCAGCAGGGGGAATGTAGGGACTGAAGCTTTCTTT
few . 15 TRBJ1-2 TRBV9 CASSGYSISNYGYTF TGTGCCAGCAGCGGATACAGCATATCAAACTATGGCTACACCTTC